This TCR beta chain emerged from a study of PD-1 blockade in classical Hodgkin lymphoma. A note on this clone: Its antigen is as yet unknown.

There was relapse after autologous stem cell transplantation in every patient, and there was variation in brentuximab vedotin exposure. Classification of best responses gave complete response, partial response or progressive disease. Whole-study findings and limits: Relative to healthy donors, newly diagnosed patients reportedly had lower baseline TCR diversity, which was reported as lower still in relapsed/refractory patients. Undefined causes, possibly disease activity or prior therapy, underlie the repertoire differences.

Assay: immunoSEQ multiplex PCR; the TCRdb copy retains only in-frame clones and omits some. This table has under 20,000 clones, roughly 83% appearing once. The CDR3 is 16 amino acids. Trimming stripped 3 bases from V and 0 bases from J, with 11 bases between. CDR1 SEHNR and CDR2 FQNEAQ come from the germline V gene (reference sequence). The V gene is TRBV7-9, the J gene TRBJ1-4; D ambiguous. This specimen consisted of peripheral blood mononuclear cells (PBMCs), obtained at baseline. The clonotype originates from a human donor with classical Hodgkin lymphoma. The CDR3 coding sequence is TGTGCCAGCAGCTTCCCACGTTCTGCAACTAATGAAAAACTGTTTTTT. Its translation: CASSFPRSATNEKLFF.